Listed below are T cell receptor beta chains from one sample, sequenced in a study of response to subunit inactivated influenza vaccine. In TCRdb, the RT-PCR reads were re-called with MiXCR into one record per CDR3 protein. The sample gives hundreds of thousands of distinct CDR3 sequences, around 14% of which show up once; roughly 11% is in the top ten. The source was PBMCs from blood, collected about 12 days after vaccination. The receptor set was obtained from a man in his fifties or sixties who received an inactivated influenza vaccine. CDR3s include the opening cysteine and the closing phenylalanine or tryptophan. D genes are given only for firm matches. Some rows mark clone size as missing; the rest say once, few, many or name a class of expanded clone.

j_call: TRBJ2-5; v_call: TRBV4-1; d_call: NA; clone_size: NA; cdr3_aa: CASSPEGRRETQYF; cdr3_nt: TGCGCCAGCAGCCCCGAGGGGAGGAGAGAGACCCAGTACTTC
j_call: TRBJ1-4; v_call: TRBV11-1; d_call: TRBD1; clone_size: few; cdr3_aa: CASSFQWSGDRTNEKLFF; cdr3_nt: TGTGCCAGCAGCTTCCAATGGTCGGGGGACAGGACTAATGAAAAACTGTTTTTT
j_call: TRBJ1-5; v_call: TRBV29-1; d_call: TRBD1; clone_size: NA; cdr3_aa: CSVYDRDAGWHF; cdr3_nt: TGCAGCGTTTACGACAGGGACGCGGGCTGGCATTTT
j_call: TRBJ2-5; v_call: TRBV3-1; d_call: TRBD1; clone_size: few; cdr3_aa: CASSSTGTGFWETQYF; cdr3_nt: TGTGCCAGCAGCTCCACCGGGACAGGTTTTTGGGAGACCCAGTACTTC
j_call: TRBJ2-4; v_call: TRBV28; d_call: NA; clone_size: NA; cdr3_aa: CASSLNRPVIQYF; cdr3_nt: TGTGCCAGCAGTTTAAACAGGCCTGTTATTCAGTACTTC
j_call: TRBJ2-1; v_call: TRBV20-1; d_call: TRBD2; clone_size: few; cdr3_aa: CSATSGFSNYNEQFF; cdr3_nt: TGCAGTGCTACTAGCGGGTTTTCCAACTACAATGAGCAGTTCTTC
j_call: TRBJ2-5; v_call: TRBV7-2; d_call: NA; clone_size: few; cdr3_aa: CASSFGWVGETQYF; cdr3_nt: TGTGCCAGCAGCTTCGGCTGGGTCGGTGAGACCCAGTACTTC
j_call: TRBJ1-4; v_call: TRBV13; d_call: TRBD1; clone_size: NA; cdr3_aa: CASSSGQEGRNEKLFF; cdr3_nt: TGTGCCAGCAGCTCCGGACAGGAAGGCCGAAATGAAAAACTGTTTTTT
j_call: TRBJ1-2; v_call: TRBV29-1; d_call: TRBD1; clone_size: NA; cdr3_aa: CSVEETGYGYTF; cdr3_nt: TGCAGCGTTGAAGAGACAGGGTATGGCTACACCTTC
j_call: TRBJ2-1; v_call: TRBV18; d_call: TRBD1; clone_size: NA; cdr3_aa: CASSPRQGPNEQFF; cdr3_nt: TGTGCCAGCTCACCCCGACAGGGTCCCAATGAGCAGTTCTTC
j_call: TRBJ2-1; v_call: TRBV3-1; d_call: TRBD2; clone_size: NA; cdr3_aa: CASSQESLAGEDEQFF; cdr3_nt: TGTGCCAGCAGCCAAGAGAGTCTAGCGGGAGAGGATGAGCAGTTCTTC
j_call: TRBJ2-7; v_call: TRBV7-2; d_call: NA; clone_size: NA; cdr3_aa: CASSLEDRVLFHEQYF; cdr3_nt: TGTGCCAGCAGCTTAGAGGACCGGGTCCTTTTCCACGAGCAGTACTTC
j_call: TRBJ2-7; v_call: TRBV29-1; d_call: NA; clone_size: few; cdr3_aa: CSVDSLGQQYF; cdr3_nt: TGCAGCGTTGATTCCCTCGGGCAGCAGTACTTC
j_call: TRBJ1-2; v_call: TRBV5-1; d_call: TRBD1; clone_size: many; cdr3_aa: CASSGTGGYGYTF; cdr3_nt: TGCGCCAGCAGCGGGACAGGTGGATATGGCTACACCTTC
j_call: TRBJ1-4; v_call: TRBV20-1; d_call: NA; clone_size: few; cdr3_aa: CSAPLGEKLFF; cdr3_nt: TGCAGTGCCCCATTGGGCGAAAAACTGTTTTTT
j_call: TRBJ2-2; v_call: TRBV29-1; d_call: NA; clone_size: few; cdr3_aa: CSALQSGELFF; cdr3_nt: TGCAGCGCCCTTCAATCCGGGGAGCTGTTTTTT
j_call: TRBJ2-5; v_call: TRBV7-8; d_call: TRBD1; clone_size: NA; cdr3_aa: CASKNLRGRAETQYF; cdr3_nt: TGTGCCAGCAAGAACTTGAGGGGGCGGGCAGAGACCCAGTACTTC
j_call: TRBJ2-5; v_call: TRBV13; d_call: TRBD2; clone_size: NA; cdr3_aa: CASKQREQETQYF; cdr3_nt: TGTGCCAGCAAACAGCGGGAACAAGAGACCCAGTACTTC
j_call: TRBJ1-1; v_call: TRBV20-1; d_call: NA; clone_size: NA; cdr3_aa: CSAPQRGSEAFF; cdr3_nt: TGCAGTGCTCCCCAGAGGGGGTCTGAAGCTTTCTTT
j_call: TRBJ2-3; v_call: TRBV5-6; d_call: NA; clone_size: few; cdr3_aa: CASSLWFWPSTNFTTDTQYF; cdr3_nt: TGTGCCAGCAGCTTGTGGTTCTGGCCCTCTACCAATTTTACCACAGATACGCAGTATTTT
j_call: TRBJ2-3; v_call: TRBV20-1; d_call: TRBD2; clone_size: many; cdr3_aa: CSPLAGGDTQYF; cdr3_nt: TGCAGTCCACTAGCGGGAGGAGATACGCAGTATTTT
j_call: TRBJ2-2; v_call: TRBV12-3/TRBV12-4; d_call: NA; clone_size: few; cdr3_aa: CASSPRRAGELFF; cdr3_nt: TGTGCCAGCAGCCCGAGGAGGGCCGGGGAGCTGTTTTTT
j_call: TRBJ2-1; v_call: TRBV11-2; d_call: TRBD2; clone_size: NA; cdr3_aa: CASRTGGYNEQFF; cdr3_nt: TGTGCCAGCCGTACGGGGGGATACAATGAGCAGTTCTTC
j_call: TRBJ1-1; v_call: TRBV7-3; d_call: NA; clone_size: many; cdr3_aa: CASSLTGVDTEAFF; cdr3_nt: TGTGCCAGCAGCTTAACAGGGGTCGACACTGAAGCTTTCTTT
j_call: TRBJ2-2; v_call: TRBV4-1; d_call: NA; clone_size: few; cdr3_aa: CASSQSGTGELFF; cdr3_nt: TGCGCCAGCAGCCAAAGCGGAACCGGGGAGCTGTTTTTT
j_call: TRBJ2-5; v_call: TRBV19; d_call: TRBD2; clone_size: few; cdr3_aa: CASSISGGAGETQYF; cdr3_nt: TGTGCCAGTAGTATCAGCGGGGGGGCTGGTGAGACCCAGTACTTC
j_call: TRBJ1-6; v_call: TRBV6-5; d_call: TRBD1; clone_size: few; cdr3_aa: CASSYRGEGSPLHF; cdr3_nt: TGTGCCAGCAGCTACAGGGGCGAGGGTTCACCCCTCCACTTT
j_call: TRBJ2-1; v_call: TRBV5-5; d_call: NA; clone_size: NA; cdr3_aa: CASTGQVGLTNNEQFF; cdr3_nt: TGTGCCAGCACCGGACAAGTGGGGCTGACGAACAATGAGCAGTTCTTC
j_call: TRBJ2-2; v_call: TRBV2; d_call: NA; clone_size: NA; cdr3_aa: CASNLVEGELFF; cdr3_nt: TGTGCCAGCAACCTAGTTGAGGGGGAGCTGTTTTTT
j_call: TRBJ2-5; v_call: TRBV24-1; d_call: TRBD2; clone_size: NA; cdr3_aa: CATSDLAKLAGDEETQYF; cdr3_nt: TGTGCCACCAGTGATTTGGCCAAATTAGCGGGAGATGAAGAGACCCAGTACTTC
j_call: TRBJ2-2; v_call: TRBV10-2; d_call: TRBD1; clone_size: NA; cdr3_aa: CASSVSGTGITGELFF; cdr3_nt: TGCGCCAGCAGTGTATCCGGGACAGGGATCACCGGGGAGCTGTTTTTT
j_call: TRBJ1-1; v_call: TRBV6-5; d_call: NA; clone_size: NA; cdr3_aa: CASSYSGVEAFF; cdr3_nt: TGTGCCAGCAGTTACTCAGGGGTTGAAGCTTTCTTT
j_call: TRBJ2-3; v_call: TRBV27; d_call: NA; clone_size: few; cdr3_aa: CATRVGSADTQYF; cdr3_nt: TGTGCCACAAGGGTGGGATCGGCAGATACGCAGTATTTT
j_call: TRBJ2-1; v_call: TRBV9; d_call: TRBD2; clone_size: many; cdr3_aa: CASSVEGGSYNEQFF; cdr3_nt: TGTGCCAGCAGCGTAGAGGGAGGGTCTTACAATGAGCAGTTCTTC
j_call: TRBJ2-2; v_call: TRBV6-5; d_call: NA; clone_size: NA; cdr3_aa: CASSYFAGANTGELFF; cdr3_nt: TGTGCCAGCAGTTACTTTGCAGGCGCGAACACCGGGGAGCTGTTTTTT
j_call: TRBJ1-5; v_call: TRBV6-1; d_call: TRBD1; clone_size: few; cdr3_aa: CASSEGTGWYQPQHF; cdr3_nt: TGTGCCAGCAGTGAAGGGACAGGATGGTATCAGCCCCAGCATTTT
j_call: TRBJ2-7; v_call: TRBV4-2; d_call: TRBD1; clone_size: NA; cdr3_aa: CASSQEAGGAYEQYF; cdr3_nt: TGTGCCAGCAGCCAAGAGGCAGGGGGCGCGTACGAGCAGTACTTC
j_call: TRBJ1-3; v_call: TRBV20-1; d_call: NA; clone_size: NA; cdr3_aa: CSARAPGRNTIYF; cdr3_nt: TGCAGTGCTAGAGCCCCAGGGAGGAACACCATATATTTT
j_call: TRBJ2-1; v_call: TRBV7-6; d_call: NA; clone_size: few; cdr3_aa: CASSSVGVYEQFF; cdr3_nt: TGTGCCAGCAGCTCCGTTGGGGTATATGAGCAGTTCTTC
j_call: TRBJ1-2; v_call: TRBV29-1; d_call: NA; clone_size: few; cdr3_aa: CSVGAGPNYGYTF; cdr3_nt: TGCAGCGTTGGCGCAGGTCCTAACTATGGCTACACCTTC
j_call: TRBJ2-3; v_call: TRBV3-1; d_call: NA; clone_size: many; cdr3_aa: CASSRLDTQYF; cdr3_nt: TGTGCCAGCAGCCGATTAGATACGCAGTATTTT
j_call: TRBJ2-3; v_call: TRBV12-3/TRBV12-4; d_call: TRBD2; clone_size: NA; cdr3_aa: CASSFGGRVTQYF; cdr3_nt: TGTGCCAGCAGTTTCGGCGGGAGGGTTACGCAGTATTTT
j_call: TRBJ2-1; v_call: TRBV28; d_call: NA; clone_size: few; cdr3_aa: CASSLKAGVKNEQFF; cdr3_nt: TGTGCCAGCAGTTTAAAGGCAGGGGTAAAGAATGAGCAGTTCTTC
j_call: TRBJ1-5; v_call: TRBV12-3/TRBV12-4; d_call: TRBD1; clone_size: few; cdr3_aa: CASSLDGTGGSQPQHF; cdr3_nt: TGTGCCAGCAGTCTCGACGGGACAGGGGGCAGTCAGCCCCAGCATTTT
j_call: TRBJ1-1; v_call: TRBV6-5; d_call: NA; clone_size: few; cdr3_aa: CASSYGSSEAFF; cdr3_nt: TGTGCCAGCAGTTACGGTTCCTCTGAAGCTTTCTTT
j_call: TRBJ1-1; v_call: TRBV24-1; d_call: NA; clone_size: many; cdr3_aa: CATSDLGPQNTEAFF; cdr3_nt: TGTGCCACCAGTGATTTGGGACCGCAGAACACTGAAGCTTTCTTT
j_call: TRBJ2-2; v_call: TRBV11-2; d_call: NA; clone_size: NA; cdr3_aa: CASSLSPAVWRRGATGELFF; cdr3_nt: TGTGCCAGCAGCTTAAGTCCTGCTGTCTGGAGACGGGGGGCCACCGGGGAGCTGTTTTTT
j_call: TRBJ2-1; v_call: TRBV7-6; d_call: NA; clone_size: NA; cdr3_aa: CASSPGGGSLYEQFF; cdr3_nt: TGTGCCAGCAGCCCGGGGGGCGGGAGCTTATATGAGCAGTTCTTC
j_call: TRBJ2-7; v_call: TRBV12-3/TRBV12-4; d_call: NA; clone_size: few; cdr3_aa: CASSFGHSYEQYF; cdr3_nt: TGTGCCAGCAGTTTCGGACATTCCTACGAGCAGTACTTC
j_call: TRBJ2-2; v_call: TRBV18; d_call: NA; clone_size: once; cdr3_aa: CASSPTVRANTGELFF; cdr3_nt: TGTGCCAGCTCACCAACGGTCCGAGCGAACACCGGGGAGCTGTTTTTT
j_call: TRBJ2-2; v_call: TRBV30; d_call: NA; clone_size: many; cdr3_aa: CAWSLARNTGELFF; cdr3_nt: TGTGCCTGGAGTCTGGCCCGGAACACCGGGGAGCTGTTTTTT
j_call: TRBJ2-7; v_call: TRBV5-1; d_call: TRBD2; clone_size: many; cdr3_aa: CASSPGTSGYEQYF; cdr3_nt: TGTGCCAGCAGTCCGGGGACTAGCGGATACGAGCAGTACTTC
j_call: TRBJ1-5; v_call: TRBV6-2/TRBV6-3; d_call: NA; clone_size: few; cdr3_aa: CASSFQSGTLNQPQHF; cdr3_nt: TGTGCCAGCAGTTTCCAGTCCGGGACCTTAAATCAGCCCCAGCATTTT
j_call: TRBJ2-7; v_call: TRBV6-5; d_call: TRBD1; clone_size: NA; cdr3_aa: CASSYPGTGVREQYF; cdr3_nt: TGTGCCAGCAGTTACCCCGGGACAGGGGTCCGCGAGCAGTACTTC
j_call: TRBJ2-5; v_call: TRBV5-1; d_call: TRBD1; clone_size: NA; cdr3_aa: CASSLGTGRFETQYF; cdr3_nt: TGCGCCAGCAGCTTGGGGACAGGGAGATTTGAGACCCAGTACTTC